The clone carrying this T cell receptor (beta chain) ranks as medium-sized (0.01 to 0.1%). What it recognizes is unknown. The sample comes from a study of glioma-infiltrating T cells. Findings and limits, study-wide: Tissue and blood shared very few CDR3 sequences. Non-neoplastic patients had below-expected tissue-blood divergence, while all gliomas exceeded expectation.

Amplification of TCR alpha and beta CDR3 regions from RNA used iRepertoire nested multiplex PCR. Input was roughly 100-450 ng of tissue mRNA or PBMC total RNA. Via MiXCR, TCRdb re-called the multiplex PCR reads, giving one row per CDR3 protein. In the table there are 100,000 to 150,000 distinct CDR3 sequences, roughly 25% of which are singletons. There are 19 residues in the CDR3. Germline V CDR1 and CDR2: LGHNA, YSLEER. The V segment lost 4 bases and the J segment 8 bases; nucleotides outside the gene matches: 20. The rearrangement uses TRBV4-3 and TRBJ2-1; 10 nucleotides match TRBD2. The specimen sequenced was glioma tissue, nonneoplastic brain tissue, or PBMCs (not recorded which). This sequence originates from a human donor with low-grade glioma or glioblastoma, undergoing nonglioma brain surgery, or in good health (not recorded which). The DNA for the CDR3 is TGCGCCAGCAGCCGGCGACTAGCGGGCAGCGGTTCCCTTTTCCATGAGCAGTTCTTC. It encodes CASSRRLAGSGSLFHEQFF.